The 18 T cell receptor beta chains listed next were all sequenced from one sample in a study of human T cells and chemical hapten exposure. Via MiXCR, TCRdb re-called the RACE reads, giving one row per CDR3 protein. The sample consists of approximately 400,000 distinct CDR3 sequences, roughly 5% of them appearing once. The sample's time point: patch test 1, 2 weeks after DPC sensitization. As to treatment: therapeutic diphenylcyclopropenone sensitization with weekly scalp DPC. This material consisted of whole blood, taken in connection with sensitization to the hapten diphenylcyclopropenone (DPC). These receptor sequences come from a woman aged 45-65 years with alopecia areata. Some clones in this sample may be carry-over from other donors' samples.

This clonotype was seen many times. This chain uses TRBV29-1 with TRBJ1-1; D unresolved. The CDR3 is 14 residues long. In germline, CDR1 is SQVTM, CDR2 ANQGSEA. Trimming left V 4 bases short and J 0 bases short, with 12 bases between. The CDR3 region has the DNA TGCAGCGTTGGACCGAGAATGTTGAACACTGAAGCTTTCTTT. Translating it yields CSVGPRMLNTEAFF.

This clonotype was recorded many times. V usage is TRBV20-1 and J usage is TRBJ2-1; a weak D match, TRBD2 (5 bases). The germline V gene has CDR1 DFQATT and CDR2 SNEGSKA (reference sequence). The germline V and J ends were trimmed by 1 base and 9 bases, with 13 bases remaining between them. The CDR3 is 13 amino acids. The CDR3 is CSARVGSSIEQFF. CDR3 DNA: TGCAGTGCTAGAGTGGGGAGCTCCATTGAGCAGTTCTTC.

In this sample, this clonotype turned up a few times. The chain links TRBV5-5 to TRBJ1-1; perhaps TRBD1 as D (6 bases). Germline V gives CDR1 SGHKS, CDR2 YYEKEE (reference sequence). V lost 5 bases and J lost 4, with 18 bases in between. The CDR3 consists of 15 residues. CDR3: CASSSTGTTATEAFF. The CDR3 coding sequence is TGTGCCAGCAGTTCCACCGGGACAACCGCCACTGAAGCTTTCTTT.

On this clonotype itself: A clone one base away is much larger, so this may be a read error. The genes are TRBV5-8 and TRBJ2-3; D is possibly TRBD2 (5 bases). The CDR3 totals 16 residues. Germline values: CDR1 SGHTS, CDR2 YDEGEE. Trimming cost V 0 bases and J 4 bases, with 15 bases left between them. CDR3 in amino acids: CASSLGDTFSADTQYF. In DNA, the CDR3 is TGTGCCAGCAGCTTGGGAGACACCTTTAGCGCAGATACGCAGTATTTT. Full variable domain (remainder filled in from reference TRBV5-8 and TRBJ2-3): EAGVTQSPTHLIKTRGQQATLRCSPISGHTSVYWYQQALGLGLQFLLWYDEGEERNRGNFPPRFSGRQFPNYSSELNVNALELEDSALYLCASSLGDTFSADTQYFGPGTRLTVL.

This clonotype was observed many times. This chain joins TRBV3-1 and TRBJ2-3, with D possibly matching TRBD1 (6 bases). CDR3 size: 14 residues. Trimming stripped 4 bases from V and 3 bases from J, with 11 bases between. Per the germline V gene, CDR1 is LGHDT and CDR2 is YNNKEL (reference sequence). DNA of the CDR3: TGTGCCAGCAGCCTCCTAAGGGGGACAGATACGCAGTATTTT. Translated: CASSLLRGTDTQYF.

This clonotype was counted ten times or more. The rearrangement uses TRBV6-6 and TRBJ1-5; 10 nucleotides line up with TRBD1. V trimming: 4 bases; J trimming: 5 bases; junction bases outside the gene matches: 8. Germline V gives CDR1 MNHNY, CDR2 SVGAGI (reference sequence). The CDR3 length is 16 residues. CDR3: CASSSGQGGHDQPQHF. DNA of the CDR3: TGTGCCAGCAGTTCCGGACAGGGGGGCCACGATCAGCCCCAGCATTTT.

Ten or more counts support this clonotype. The chain is built from TRBV20-1 and TRBJ1-2; 12 positions match TRBD1. Germline assignment: CDR1 DFQATT and CDR2 SNEGSKA (reference sequence). J gave up 0 bases and V 5 bases, and 7 bases lay outside the gene matches. CDR3 length: 16 amino acids. The CDR3 bases are TGCAGTGCTGGGGGACAGGGGGCAGGAGCTAACTATGGCTACACCTTC. It encodes CSAGGQGAGANYGYTF.

This clonotype occurred a few times. This chain connects TRBV24-1 to TRBJ2-1; D is uncertain. V was shortened by 2 bases and J by 8 bases, with 9 bases between the two germline ends. CDR1 and CDR2 (germline): KGHDR, SFDVKD. The CDR3 totals 13 residues. The CDR3 nucleotides are TGTGCCACCAGTGATTATAAGGTCTATGAGCAGTTCTTC. This codes for CATSDYKVYEQFF.

This clonotype was seen ten or more times. The rearrangement links TRBV6-2 or TRBV6-3 to TRBJ2-1; 10 nucleotides match TRBD2. The germline V gene encodes CDR1 MNHEY and CDR2 SVGEGT. V lost 5 bases and J lost 4; bases outside the gene matches: 5. The CDR3 length is 15 residues. The CDR3 bases are TGTGCCAGCAGTACCGGGACTAGCGCTTACAATGAGCAGTTCTTC. Protein sequence: CASSTGTSAYNEQFF.

The table lists this clonotype with a few counts. The rearrangement joins TRBV4-1 to TRBJ1-5; D is uncertain. The CDR3 extends over 15 amino acids. Between the trimmed V and J ends, which lost 1 base and 0 bases, there was a span of 7 bases. CDR1 is MGHRA and CDR2 is YSYEKL in the germline V gene. In DNA, the CDR3 is TGCGCCAGCAGCCAAGCTGAAAATAGCAATCAGCCCCAGCATTTT. It encodes CASSQAENSNQPQHF.

This clonotype was detected ten times or more. The genes are TRBV3-1 and TRBJ1-1; possibly TRBD1 for D (6 bases). The CDR3 length is 14 residues. The germline V gene has CDR1 LGHDT and CDR2 YNNKEL (reference sequence). Trimming stripped 3 bases from V and 5 bases from J, with 13 bases between. CDR3 coding DNA: TGTGCCAGCAGCCAGGAGGGGGGGTTGACTGAAGCTTTCTTT. Protein: CASSQEGGLTEAFF. Using reference TRBV3-1 and TRBJ1-1 for the parts outside the CDR3, the full variable domain is DTAVSQTPKYLVTQMGNDKSIKCEQNLGHDTMYWYKQDSKKFLKIMFSYNNKELIINETVPNRFSPKSPDKAHLNLHINSLELGDSAVYFCASSQEGGLTEAFFGQGTRLTVV.

Only a few counts were recorded for this clonotype. The V gene is TRBV28, the J gene TRBJ2-7, with a possible D match to TRBD2 (6 bases). V was pared by 1 base and J by 3 bases, with 10 bases between. This CDR3 region has 14 residues. Looked up from germline, CDR1 is MDHEN and CDR2 is SYDVKM. CDR3 protein: CASSLYQGLYEQYF. The DNA of the CDR3 is TGTGCCAGCAGTTTATACCAGGGACTCTACGAGCAGTACTTC.

This clonotype was recorded at least ten times. The chain combines TRBV29-1 with TRBJ2-3; a possible D gene is TRBD2 (5 bases). Per germline, CDR1 SQVTM and CDR2 ANQGSEA. The CDR3 covers 12 residues. Trimming shortened V by 7 bases and J by 2 bases, and 10 bases separated the two germline ends. Here the CDR3 DNA reads TGCAGCGCCCTTAGCGCCACAGATACGCAGTATTTT. Protein: CSALSATDTQYF.

There are many counts of this clonotype. The chain has TRBV25-1 and TRBJ1-5; tentative D call: TRBD1 (5 bases). Germline V gene sequence: CDR1 MGHDK, CDR2 SYGVNS. The V end was cut by 1 base, the J end by 3 bases, with 13 bases between. The CDR3 sequence is 16 residues long. The CDR3 DNA sequence: TGTGCCAGCAGTGAATTCAGGGAGAGCTCCAATCAGCCCCAGCATTTT. Encoded protein: CASSEFRESSNQPQHF.

V and J are TRBV6-1 and TRBJ2-2; TRBD2 agrees at 13 bases. This CDR3 comprises 20 residues. Germline lookup yields CDR1 MNHNS and CDR2 SASEGT. After removal of 6 bases from V and 3 bases from J, the junction contained 16 bases not matched to a gene. The CDR3 nucleotides read TGTGCCAGCAGGGCCCGCACCGGTACTAGCGGGGGGGCGGACACCGGGGAGCTGTTTTTT. It translates to CASRARTGTSGGADTGELFF.

The chain recombines TRBV7-9 with TRBJ1-1, with a weak D call TRBD1 (5 bases). The CDR3 contains 17 residues. V gave up 2 bases and J gave up 2 bases, with 18 bases separating them. CDR1 is SEHNR and CDR2 is FQNEAQ in the germline V gene (reference sequence). The CDR3 DNA follows: TGTGCCAGCAGCTTAAAGGCGACAGAGCATCGAAACACTGAAGCTTTCTTT. Encoded protein: CASSLKATEHRNTEAFF.

This clonotype was counted at least ten times. This chain joins TRBV6-6 and TRBJ2-6, with D possibly matching TRBD1 (7 bases). The CDR3 has 18 amino acids. Germline loops: CDR1 MNHNY, CDR2 SVGAGI (reference sequence). The germline V and J ends were trimmed by 7 bases and 0 bases, with 19 bases remaining between them. CDR3 sequence (DNA): TGTGCCAGCACCATGGCGGGACAGCTTGACTCTGGGGCCAACGTCCTGACTTTC. It encodes CASTMAGQLDSGANVLTF.

The chain recombines TRBV7-9 with TRBJ2-5; D ambiguous. V was clipped by 1 base and J by 3 bases, with 6 bases between them. This CDR3 has 13 amino acids. The germline CDR1 and CDR2 sequences are SEHNR and FQNEAQ (reference sequence). The DNA for the CDR3 is TGTGCCAGCAGCTTAGAATGGGAAGAGACCCAGTACTTC. This encodes CASSLEWEETQYF. Complete variable domain (other parts from reference TRBV7-9 and TRBJ2-5): DTGVSQNPRHKITKRGQNVTFRCDPISEHNRLYWYRQTLGQGPEFLTYFQNEAQLEKSRLLSDRFSAERPKGSFSTLEIQRTEQGDSAMYLCASSLEWEETQYFGPGTRLLVL.